This passage covers 15 T cell receptor beta chains from one sample sequenced in a study of technical replicates of blood from several donors. Measured with immunoSEQ multiplex PCR; TCRdb has only the in-frame clones, and not every one. The sample consists of approximately 59,000 clones, nearly 95% of them appearing once. The material sequenced was PBMCs. Source of these receptors: a human donor in good health. Some clones in this sample may be carry-over from other donors' samples.

V gene TRBV5-4 combines with J gene TRBJ2-2; D ambiguous. Germline CDR1 is SGHNT and CDR2 is YYREEE (reference sequence). The CDR3 is 15 residues long. V was cut by 0 bases and J by 1 base, with 7 bases left in between. The CDR3 region has the DNA TGTGCCAGCAGCTTGGGGCAGAAGAACACCGGGGAGCTGTTTTTT. Translating it yields CASSLGQKNTGELFF.

This clone appeared a single time. The chain carries TRBV2 and TRBJ2-7; possibly TRBD2 for D (5 bases). This CDR3 has 13 amino acids. The V end lost 5 bases, the J end lost 2 bases, and 10 bases lay between the germline ends. Per the germline V gene, CDR1 is SNHLY and CDR2 is FYNNEI. CDR3 DNA sequence: TGTGCCAGCAGTAAAGGGAGAGCCTACGAGCAGTACTTC. Translation: CASSKGRAYEQYF.

The chain links TRBV5-5 to TRBJ2-3, with TRBD1 identical over 7 bases. After removal of 3 bases from V and 2 bases from J, the junction contained 12 bases not matched to a gene. Germline V gene sequence: CDR1 SGHKS, CDR2 YYEKEE (reference sequence). There are 17 residues in the CDR3. The CDR3 DNA reads as TGTGCCAGCAGCTCCCGGCCCGACAGGGTACTCACAGATACGCAGTATTTT. This codes for CASSSRPDRVLTDTQYF.

The chain uses TRBV6-1 and TRBJ2-7, with TRBD1 matching 9 bases. CDR1 is MNHNS, CDR2 SASEGT, per germline. The CDR3 extends over 14 amino acids. The trim removed 5 bases at V and 0 bases at J, leaving 2 bases unmatched. The CDR3 DNA is TGTGCCAGCAGTTTGACAGGGGGCTCCTACGAGCAGTACTTC. This gives the protein CASSLTGGSYEQYF.

The rearrangement links TRBV13 to TRBJ2-3, with 11 bases lining up with TRBD2. Germline trimming cut 2 bases from V and 5 bases from J; bases unmatched to any gene: 9. There are 17 residues in the CDR3. Germline lookup yields CDR1 PRHDT and CDR2 FYEKMQ (reference sequence). CDR3 nucleotide sequence: TGTGCCAGCAGCTTAATAGCACTAGCGGGGGCCCGAGATACGCAGTATTTT. Translated, it gives CASSLIALAGARDTQYF.

This clone was detected a few times. The chain is built from TRBV15 and TRBJ2-6; the D gene is possibly TRBD1 (5 bases). The V end lost 0 bases, the J end lost 0 bases, and 6 bases lay between the germline ends. The germline V gene has CDR1 LNHNV and CDR2 YYDKDF (reference sequence). The CDR3 consists of 16 residues. In nucleotides, the CDR3 is TGTGCCACCAGCAGAGATAGGGGCTCTGGGGCCAACGTCCTGACTTTC. Translated, it gives CATSRDRGSGANVLTF.

The rearrangement joins TRBV2 to TRBJ1-1; D possibly corresponds to TRBD1 (6 bases). From germline, CDR1 is SNHLY and CDR2 FYNNEI. This CDR3 comprises 14 residues. V was trimmed by 5 bases and J by 2 bases, leaving 12 bases between them. The CDR3 bases are TGTGCCAGCAGTATACAGGGTCATAACACTGAAGCTTTCTTT. The encoded protein is CASSIQGHNTEAFF. The full variable domain, with the rest looked up from reference TRBV2 and TRBJ1-1, is EPEVTQTPSHQVTQMGQEVILRCVPISNHLYFYWYRQILGQKVEFLVSFYNNEISEKSEIFDDQFSVERPDGSNFTLKIRSTKLEDSAMYFCASSIQGHNTEAFFGQGTRLTVV.

V usage is TRBV7-8 and J usage is TRBJ1-6; D gene uncertain. Trimming left V 6 bases short and J 9 bases short, with 12 bases between. The CDR3 is made up of 13 amino acids. The germline CDR1 and CDR2 sequences are SGHVS and FQNEAQ. CDR3 nucleotide sequence: TGTGCCAGCAGTTCCCCGCCGGGTTCACCCCTCCACTTT. Residues: CASSSPPGSPLHF. The whole variable domain, filled in from reference TRBV7-8 and TRBJ1-6, reads GAGVSQSPRYKVAKRGQDVALRCDPISGHVSLFWYQQALGQGPEFLTYFQNEAQLDKSGLPSDRFFAERPEGSVSTLKIQRTQQEDSAVYLCASSSPPGSPLHFGNGTRLTVT.

V is TRBV5-1 and J is TRBJ2-3; no definite D call. The CDR3 runs 14 residues. CDR1 and CDR2 from the germline V gene are SGHRS and YFSETQ. The V and J ends lost 1 base and 7 bases respectively, with 13 bases between them. CDR3 sequence (DNA): TGCGCCAGCAGCTTGACCGCCTCGGTCTATACGCAGTATTTT. It yields the protein CASSLTASVYTQYF.

The V and J genes are TRBV5-6 and TRBJ2-1; 8 nucleotides align to TRBD2. The length of the CDR3 is 13 residues. After removal of 5 bases from V and 4 bases from J, the junction contained 2 bases not matched to a gene. CDR1 SGHDT and CDR2 YYEEEE come from the germline V gene. CDR3 in DNA: TGTGCCAGCAGAGCTAGCGGGTACAATGAGCAGTTCTTC. Its protein product is CASRASGYNEQFF.

V and J are TRBV12-5 and TRBJ2-7, with D possibly TRBD2 on 6 matching bases. CDR3 length: 15 residues. V lost 0 bases and J lost 7, with 16 bases in between. Germline CDR1 reads LGHNT; CDR2 reads FRNRAP. CDR3 sequence reads: CASGLVFNGRGEQYF. The CDR3 DNA reads TGTGCTAGTGGTTTGGTATTTAACGGGCGGGGTGAGCAGTACTTC.

This clone has only one observation. The chain couples TRBV6-1 to TRBJ1-6; possible D gene TRBD1, 6 bases. The CDR3 runs to 14 residues. CDR1 is MNHNS, CDR2 SASEGT, per germline. V lost 9 bases and J 2 bases, leaving 11 bases between the germline ends. The CDR3 loop is CASIQGTYNSPLHF. The CDR3 DNA reads TGTGCCAGTATACAGGGCACCTATAATTCACCCCTCCACTTT.

The CDR3 bases are TGTGCCAGCAGCGTAGACAACGGACCCCGGGGTGGCTACACCTTC. It yields the protein CASSVDNGPRGGYTF. The V call is TRBV9, the J call TRBJ1-2, with D uncertain. This CDR3 is built from 15 residues. With 0 bases removed from V and 7 bases from J, the gap between germline ends came to 16 bases. Per germline, CDR1 SGDLS and CDR2 YYNGEE.

V is TRBV5-1 and J is TRBJ2-5; D ambiguous. V lost 0 bases, J lost 2 bases, and 14 bases lay in between. CDR3 length equals 16 residues. Germline V gene sequence: CDR1 SGHRS, CDR2 YFSETQ. The CDR3 is CASSLAADPWQETQYF. In nucleotides, the CDR3 is TGCGCCAGCAGCTTGGCGGCGGATCCCTGGCAAGAGACCCAGTACTTC.

The chain has TRBV19 and TRBJ2-2; 7 nucleotides match TRBD1. The germline V gene encodes CDR1 LNHDA and CDR2 SQIVND (reference sequence). CDR3 length equals 14 residues. J gave up 0 bases and V 7 bases, and 2 bases lay outside the gene matches. DNA of the CDR3: TGTGCCAGTATTGACAGGGCGAACACCGGGGAGCTGTTTTTT. It yields the protein CASIDRANTGELFF.